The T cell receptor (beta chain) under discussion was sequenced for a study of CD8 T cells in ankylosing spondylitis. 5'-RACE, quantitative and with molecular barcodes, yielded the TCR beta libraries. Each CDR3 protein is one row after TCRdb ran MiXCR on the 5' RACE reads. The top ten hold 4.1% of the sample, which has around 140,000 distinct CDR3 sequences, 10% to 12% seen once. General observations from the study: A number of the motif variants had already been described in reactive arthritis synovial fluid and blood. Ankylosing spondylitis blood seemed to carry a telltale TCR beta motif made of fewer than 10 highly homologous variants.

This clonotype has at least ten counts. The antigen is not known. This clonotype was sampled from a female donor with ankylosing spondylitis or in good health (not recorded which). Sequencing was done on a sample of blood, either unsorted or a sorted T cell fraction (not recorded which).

This CDR3 is CASSSSDQNEQFF. DNA for the CDR3: TGTGCCAGCAGTTCCAGCGACCAAAATGAGCAGTTCTTC. The rearrangement uses TRBV12-3 or TRBV12-4 and TRBJ2-1; D gene uncertain. The CDR3 runs 13 residues. Trimming pared 4 bases from V and 7 bases from J, leaving 11 bases between.